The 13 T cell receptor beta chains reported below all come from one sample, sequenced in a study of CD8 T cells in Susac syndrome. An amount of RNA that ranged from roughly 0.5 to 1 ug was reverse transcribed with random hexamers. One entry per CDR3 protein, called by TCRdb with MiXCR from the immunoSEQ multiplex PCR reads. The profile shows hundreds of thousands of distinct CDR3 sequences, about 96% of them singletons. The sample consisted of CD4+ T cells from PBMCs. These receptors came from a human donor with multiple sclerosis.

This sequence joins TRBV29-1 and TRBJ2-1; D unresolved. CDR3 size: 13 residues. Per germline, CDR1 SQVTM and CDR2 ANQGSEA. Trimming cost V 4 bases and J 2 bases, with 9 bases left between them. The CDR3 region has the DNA TGCAGCGTTGTCCAGGCAGCCTACAATGAGCAGTTCTTC. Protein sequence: CSVVQAAYNEQFF.

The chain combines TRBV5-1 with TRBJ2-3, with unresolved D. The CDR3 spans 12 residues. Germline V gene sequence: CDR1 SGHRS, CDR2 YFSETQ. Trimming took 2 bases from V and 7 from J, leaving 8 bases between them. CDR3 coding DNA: TGCGCCAGCAGCTTAGGAGAGAATACGCAGTATTTT. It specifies CASSLGENTQYF.

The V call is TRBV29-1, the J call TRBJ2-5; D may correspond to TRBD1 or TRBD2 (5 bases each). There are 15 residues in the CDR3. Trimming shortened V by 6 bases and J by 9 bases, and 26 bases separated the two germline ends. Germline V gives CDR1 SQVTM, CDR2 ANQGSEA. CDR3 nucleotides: TGCAGCGTCGAGGGGCTATTCGTTCCTTTGACGGCCCAGTACTTC. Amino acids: CSVEGLFVPLTAQYF.

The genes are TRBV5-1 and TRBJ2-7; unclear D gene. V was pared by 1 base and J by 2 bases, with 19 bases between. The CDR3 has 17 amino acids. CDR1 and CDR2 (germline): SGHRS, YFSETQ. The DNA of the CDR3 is TGCGCCAGCAGCTTGAGCTCCCTAGGGCCCCTCGCCTACGAGCAGTACTTC. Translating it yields CASSLSSLGPLAYEQYF.

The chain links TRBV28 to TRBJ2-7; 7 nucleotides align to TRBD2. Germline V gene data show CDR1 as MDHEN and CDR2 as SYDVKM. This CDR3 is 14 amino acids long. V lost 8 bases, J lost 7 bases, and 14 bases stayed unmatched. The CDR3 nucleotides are TGTGCCAGCTTGACTCTCGCGGGAGCTGGGGAGCAGTACTTC. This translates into CASLTLAGAGEQYF. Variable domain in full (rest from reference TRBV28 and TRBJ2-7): DVKVTQSSRYLVKRTGEKVFLECVQDMDHENMFWYRQDPGLGLRLIYFSYDVKMKEKGDIPEGYSVSREKKERFSLILESASTNQTSMYLCASLTLAGAGEQYFGPGTRLTVT.

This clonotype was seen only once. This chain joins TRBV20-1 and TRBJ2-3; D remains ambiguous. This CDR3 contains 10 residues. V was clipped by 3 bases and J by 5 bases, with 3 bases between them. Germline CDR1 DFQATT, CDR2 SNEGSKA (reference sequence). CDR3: CSASRDTQYF. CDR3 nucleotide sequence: TGCAGTGCTAGTCGAGATACGCAGTATTTT.

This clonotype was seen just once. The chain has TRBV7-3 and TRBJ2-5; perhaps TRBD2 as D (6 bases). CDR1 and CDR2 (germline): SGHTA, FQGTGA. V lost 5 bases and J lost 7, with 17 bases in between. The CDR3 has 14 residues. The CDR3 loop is CASSPGVGIGTQYF. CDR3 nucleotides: TGTGCCAGCAGCCCGGGGGTGGGGATCGGGACCCAGTACTTC.

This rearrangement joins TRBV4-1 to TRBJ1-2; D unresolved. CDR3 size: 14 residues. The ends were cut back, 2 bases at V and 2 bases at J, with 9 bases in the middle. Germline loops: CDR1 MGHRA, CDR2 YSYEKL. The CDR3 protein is CASSQLVSNYGYTF. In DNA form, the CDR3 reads TGCGCCAGCAGCCAATTAGTATCCAACTATGGCTACACCTTC.

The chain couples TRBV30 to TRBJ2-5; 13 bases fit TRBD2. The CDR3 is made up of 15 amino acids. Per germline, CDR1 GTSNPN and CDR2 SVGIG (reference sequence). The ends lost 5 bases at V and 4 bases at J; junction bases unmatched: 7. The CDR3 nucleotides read TGTGCCTGGGACGGACTAGCGGGAGTGGGAGAGACCCAGTACTTC. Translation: CAWDGLAGVGETQYF.

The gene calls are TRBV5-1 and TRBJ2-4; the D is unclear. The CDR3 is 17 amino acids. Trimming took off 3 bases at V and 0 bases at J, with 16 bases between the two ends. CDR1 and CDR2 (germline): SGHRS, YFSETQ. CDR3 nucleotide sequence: TGCGCCAGCAGCTCAATTGGGTCAACCGTAGCCAAAAACATTCAGTACTTC. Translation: CASSSIGSTVAKNIQYF.

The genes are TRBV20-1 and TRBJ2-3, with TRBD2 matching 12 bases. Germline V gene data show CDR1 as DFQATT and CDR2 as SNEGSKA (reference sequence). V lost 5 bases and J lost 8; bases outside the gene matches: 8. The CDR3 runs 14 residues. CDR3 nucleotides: TGCAGTGCTCGTGCACTAGCGGGGGGCGGTACGCAGTATTTT. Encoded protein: CSARALAGGGTQYF.

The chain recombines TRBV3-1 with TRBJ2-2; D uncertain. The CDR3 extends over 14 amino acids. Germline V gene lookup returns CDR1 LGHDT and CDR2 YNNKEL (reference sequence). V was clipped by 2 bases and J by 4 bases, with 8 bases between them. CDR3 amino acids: CASSQKKSTGELFF. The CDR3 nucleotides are TGTGCCAGCAGCCAAAAAAAATCCACCGGGGAGCTGTTTTTT.

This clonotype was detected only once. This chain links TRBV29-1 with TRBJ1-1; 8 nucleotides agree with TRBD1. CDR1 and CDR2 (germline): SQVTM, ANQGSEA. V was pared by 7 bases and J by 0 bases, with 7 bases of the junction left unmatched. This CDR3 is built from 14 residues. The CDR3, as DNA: TGCAGCGGATCAACAGGGGGAATGAACACTGAAGCTTTCTTT. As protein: CSGSTGGMNTEAFF.